The rows below give T cell receptor beta chains drawn from one sample of a study of blood T cell repertoires in COVID-19. The repertoire was sequenced with immunoSEQ multiplex PCR; TCRdb's copy has only in-frame clones and lacks some. In the table there are tens of thousands of clones, approximately 88% of which are singletons. The sequencing sample was made of peripheral blood. Receptors were obtained from a woman of 80 years or more with acute or convalescent COVID-19. CDR3s include the opening cysteine and the closing phenylalanine or tryptophan. The D gene is left open where the match is weak. Expanded clones are given a class, and other clones once, few, many or no size at all.

abundance | j_gene | d_gene | v_gene | CDR3aa | CDR3nt
. | TRBJ2-5 | . | TRBV5-1 | CASSSSGGKETQYF | TGCGCCAGCAGCTCCTCGGGGGGCAAAGAGACCCAGTACTTC
. | TRBJ1-4 | . | TRBV29-1 | CSVVSQDEKLFF | TGCAGCGTTGTATCGCAGGATGAAAAACTGTTTTTT
. | TRBJ1-5 | TRBD1 | TRBV25-1 | CASSAGGQGNQPQHF | TGTGCCAGCAGTGCCGGAGGACAGGGGAATCAGCCCCAGCATTTT
. | TRBJ2-1 | . | TRBV7-9 | CASSFRQAYNEQFF | TGTGCCAGCAGCTTCAGGCAGGCCTACAATGAGCAGTTCTTC
. | TRBJ2-3 | TRBD2 | TRBV6-6 | CASSYGRGTDTQYF | TGTGCCAGCAGTTACGGGAGGGGAACAGATACGCAGTATTTT
. | TRBJ2-1 | TRBD2 | TRBV9 | CASSAGTSGTSRPFF | TGTGCCAGCAGCGCAGGGACTAGCGGGACCAGCAGGCCGTTCTTC
. | TRBJ1-1 | . | TRBV6-1 | CASTLGGNTEAFF | TGTGCCAGCACCCTAGGGGGGAACACTGAAGCTTTCTTT
. | TRBJ1-5 | . | TRBV30 | CAWSGGRVGGNQPQHF | TGTGCCTGGAGTGGGGGCCGGGTCGGCGGCAATCAGCCCCAGCATTTT
many | TRBJ1-1 | . | TRBV12-3/TRBV12-4 | CASSFGTEAFF | TGTGCCAGCAGTTTCGGCACTGAAGCTTTCTTT
once | TRBJ1-3 | . | TRBV5-1 | CASSPGALSRNTIYF | TGCGCCAGCAGCCCAGGGGCCCTCTCTAGAAACACCATATATTTT